This record concerns one T cell receptor (beta chain) sequence. Its antigen is unknown. Within one base of it there is no much larger clone, and no base qualities were kept. This sample was taken from a study of blood T cell repertoires in COVID-19 (dated by TCRdb to about 2020). Turning to the overall study: The collaborator samples originated in the United States, Italy and Spain and spanned the acute and convalescent phases of COVID-19. The prospective study material was composed of cDNA or gDNA derived from T cells, B-cell-depleted T cells, or PBMCs. Deeply sampled blood TCRbeta repertoires from subjects exposed to, actively infected with, or recovered from COVID-19 were included in the dataset. The repertoires were released in a freely available public database meant as a resource for research on the immune response to SARS-CoV-2. The samples were drawn from two sources: the first 160 participants of the ongoing ImmuneRACE study, and 1,254 subjects contributed by 6 global collaborators. Sample metadata almost always included a de-identified subject ID, COVID-19 status, age in years and sex. Where available, HLA class I and class II types were taken from metadata supplied by the sample provider and were not determined by assay-based typing. What the study reported, not specific to this receptor: How much clinical and demographic metadata was included differed by source and by participant, and the metadata was provided uncurated.

Each collaborating institution followed its own protocols to collect whole blood in K2EDTA tubes. Collaborator samples were shipped for TCRbeta analysis as frozen whole blood, isolated PBMCs, or DNA extracted from either sample type. V loses 9 bases at its end and J loses 1 base; junction bases beyond the gene matches: 9. The germline V gene yields SNHLY for CDR1 and FYNNEI for CDR2. The CDR3 sequence holds 15 residues, the cysteine and phenylalanine included. Only the CDR3 DNA is retained, 45 bases long and in frame from the first base. TCRbeta CDR3 regions were amplified from genomic DNA by means of the immunoSEQ Assay, a bias-controlled multiplex PCR. The study's own analysis went as follows. The number of nucleated cells in each sample was estimated from the amplification of reference gene primers within the assay. To quantify the absolute abundance of each unique TCRbeta CDR3 rearrangement, sequence reads were collapsed and filtered. For each sample, productive Simpson clonality was calculated by taking the square root of Simpson's diversity index across productive rearrangements. TCRdb mirrors the immuneACCESS table, restricted to in-frame sequences. Some clones are absent from its copies; in checked studies, under half trace to an unresolved V gene, and the reason for the others is unknown. V and J calls and clone size are copied from that table; D and trimming were computed from the DNA. This sample holds tens of thousands of clones; 70% to 90% were observed only once. About 37% of the sample comes from the top ten.

The V and J segments used are TRBV2 and TRBJ1-2; 9 middle bases align to TRBD1. The TCR sequence derives from a man aged 65 to 85 with acute or convalescent COVID-19. What was sequenced was peripheral blood. CDR3 sequence: CARKDGQGLNYGYTF. The bases are TGTGCCAGGAAGGATGGACAGGGGCTTAACTATGGCTACACCTTC.